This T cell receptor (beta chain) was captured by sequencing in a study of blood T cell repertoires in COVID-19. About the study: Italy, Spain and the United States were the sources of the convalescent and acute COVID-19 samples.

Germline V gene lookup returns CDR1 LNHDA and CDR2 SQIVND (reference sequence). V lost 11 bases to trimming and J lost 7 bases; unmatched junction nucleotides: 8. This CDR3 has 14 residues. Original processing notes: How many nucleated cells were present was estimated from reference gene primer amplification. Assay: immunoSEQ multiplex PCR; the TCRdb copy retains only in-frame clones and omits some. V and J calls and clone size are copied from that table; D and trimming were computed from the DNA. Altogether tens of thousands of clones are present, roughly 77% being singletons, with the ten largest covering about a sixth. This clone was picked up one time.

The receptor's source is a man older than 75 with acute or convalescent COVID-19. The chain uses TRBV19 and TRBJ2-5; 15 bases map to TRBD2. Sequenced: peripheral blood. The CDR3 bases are TGTGCCGTAAGGACTAGCGGGAGGGTGGGGACCCAGTACTTC. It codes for CAVRTSGRVGTQYF.